This TCR beta chain appears in the sequencing data of a study of T-cell memory formation after mild COVID-19. The study's findings and limits: Later expanders leaned CD4+, whereas clones that contracted between day 15 and 85 were balanced CD4/CD8.

The CDR3 is made up of 15 amino acids. CDR1 is MNHEY and CDR2 is SVGEGT in the germline V gene. The V gene end was trimmed by 5 bases and the J gene end by 7 bases; junction bases not matched to a gene: 13. About this clonotype: Its antigen is unknown.

TCRdb fed the 5' RACE reads into MiXCR, producing one record per CDR3 protein. The sample includes 200,000 to 300,000 distinct CDR3 sequences, around 17% of them seen just once. What was sequenced was PBMCs or a T cell subset sorted from them (not recorded which). This sequence was found in a man aged 18 to 30 who had mild COVID-19 (a few samples of this study predate the infection). Cell type and time point are not known. This chain joins TRBV6-2 or TRBV6-3 and TRBJ2-7, with TRBD1 matching over 8 bases. CDR3 coding DNA: TGTGCCAGCAGTCCACAGGACAGGGCGGCGGGGGAGCAGTACTTC. It encodes CASSPQDRAAGEQYF.